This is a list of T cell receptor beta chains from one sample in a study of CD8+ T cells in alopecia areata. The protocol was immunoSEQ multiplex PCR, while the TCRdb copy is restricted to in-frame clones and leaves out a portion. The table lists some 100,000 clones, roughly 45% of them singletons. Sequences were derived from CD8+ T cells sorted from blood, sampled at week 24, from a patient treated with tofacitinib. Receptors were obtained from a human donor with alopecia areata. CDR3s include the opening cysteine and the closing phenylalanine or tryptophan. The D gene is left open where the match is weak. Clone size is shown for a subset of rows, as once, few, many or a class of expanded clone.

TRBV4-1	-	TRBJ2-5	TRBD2	TGCGCCAGCAGCCAAGCCCGACTAGCGGGAGGGCCCCAGTACTTC	CASSQARLAGGPQYF
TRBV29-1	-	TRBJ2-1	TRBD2	TGCAGCGTTTGGACTAGCATCAATGAGCAGTTCTTC	CSVWTSINEQFF
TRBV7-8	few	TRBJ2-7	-	TGTGCCAGCAGCCTACAGGGTGTCGGCTACGAGCAGTACTTC	CASSLQGVGYEQYF
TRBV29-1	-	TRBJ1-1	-	TGCAGCGTTGCCGGAACAGTTTCTATGAACACTGAAGCTTTCTTT	CSVAGTVSMNTEAFF
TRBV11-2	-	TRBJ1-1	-	TGTGCCAGCAGCTTACGGTCCGGGGGCGGCACTGAAGCTTTCTTT	CASSLRSGGGTEAFF
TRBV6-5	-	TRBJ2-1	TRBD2	TGTGCCAGCAGTTTAAGCGGGAGAGTGGACAATGAGCAGTTCTTC	CASSLSGRVDNEQFF
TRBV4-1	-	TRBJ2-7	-	TGCGCCAGCAGCCAAATGACAGGTAGCTCCTACGAGCAGTACTTC	CASSQMTGSSYEQYF
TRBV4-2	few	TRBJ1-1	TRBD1	TGTGCCAGCAGCCATGGGACAGACGAAGCTTTCTTT	CASSHGTDEAFF
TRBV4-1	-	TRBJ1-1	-	TGCGCCAGCAGCCAAGGAGGCGCGACTGAAGCTTTCTTT	CASSQGGATEAFF
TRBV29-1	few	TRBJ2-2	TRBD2	TGCAGCGTTGCCTTGACTAGCGGGGGTGGCACCGGGGAGCTGTTTTTT	CSVALTSGGGTGELFF
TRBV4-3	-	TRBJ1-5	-	TGCGCCAGCAGCCAAGATCCCACTCAGCCCCAGCATTTT	CASSQDPTQPQHF
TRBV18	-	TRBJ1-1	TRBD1	TGTGCCAGCTCACCATTCCGCACCTGGACAGGAGACACTGAAGCTTTCTTT	CASSPFRTWTGDTEAFF
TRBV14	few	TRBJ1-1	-	TGTGCCAGCAGCCAAGAATCCAGGGATATCACTGAAGCTTTCTTT	CASSQESRDITEAFF
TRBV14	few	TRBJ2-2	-	TGTGCCAGCAGGGACTCTTACACCGGGGAGCTGTTTTTT	CASRDSYTGELFF
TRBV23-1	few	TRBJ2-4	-	TGCGCCAGCAGTCAATCGTTGGTCCAGGGGTACAAAAACATTCAGTACTTC	CASSQSLVQGYKNIQYF
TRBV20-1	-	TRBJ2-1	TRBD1	TGCAGTGCCAACACAGGGGGTGAGCAGTTCTTC	CSANTGGEQFF
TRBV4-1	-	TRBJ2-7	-	TGTGCCAGCAGCCAGGGGCTGGAGCAGTACTTC	CASSQGLEQYF
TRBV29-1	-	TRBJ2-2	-	TGCAGCGTTGAAGCGGCGACGTCGAACACCGGGGAGCTGTTTTTT	CSVEAATSNTGELFF
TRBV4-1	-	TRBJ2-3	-	TGCGCCAGCAGCCAGCCCTGGACCTTAGGAGATACGCAGTATTTT	CASSQPWTLGDTQYF
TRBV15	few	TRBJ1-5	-	TGTGCCACCAGCAGAGACAGGGTTGAATTGGGTCAGCCCCAGCATTTT	CATSRDRVELGQPQHF
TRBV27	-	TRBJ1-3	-	TGTGCCAGCAGTTTAATTATGGGTTCTGGAAACACCATATATTTT	CASSLIMGSGNTIYF
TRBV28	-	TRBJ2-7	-	TGTGCCAGCAGTTTGTGGGCAGGCTCCCGGCGATACACCTACGAGCAGTACTTC	CASSLWAGSRRYTYEQYF
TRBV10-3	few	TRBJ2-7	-	TGTGCCATCAGTGAGTCGGCTACGAATCCCCAATACTCCTACGAGCAGTACTTC	CAISESATNPQYSYEQYF
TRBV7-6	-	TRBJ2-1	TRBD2	TGTGCCAGCAGCTTAGCTGGTCTAGCGGGGATCAATGAGCAGTTCTTC	CASSLAGLAGINEQFF
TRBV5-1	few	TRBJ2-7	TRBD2	TGCGCCAGCAGGGCGGCTAGCGGGAGTGGCTCCTACGAGCAGTACTTC	CASRAASGSGSYEQYF
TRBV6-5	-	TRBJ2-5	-	TGTGCCACTACGGGACAAAACCAAGAGACCCAGTACTTC	CATTGQNQETQYF
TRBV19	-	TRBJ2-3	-	TGTGCCAGTAGTATAACTAGCTACGATACGCAGTATTTT	CASSITSYDTQYF
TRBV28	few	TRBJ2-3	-	TGTGCCAGCAGTTTGGGGCAGGGGGGAGATACGCAGTATTTT	CASSLGQGGDTQYF
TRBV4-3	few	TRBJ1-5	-	TGCGCCAGCAGCCAAGCATTACAGGGAGTCAATCAGCCCCAGCATTTT	CASSQALQGVNQPQHF
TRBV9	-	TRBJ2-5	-	TGTGCCAGCAGCGTAGTAGGACAGAAACAAGAGACCCAGTACTTC	CASSVVGQKQETQYF
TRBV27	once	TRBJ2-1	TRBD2	TGTGCCAGCACTCGCGGGAGAAGTACCTACAATGAGCAGTTCTTC	CASTRGRSTYNEQFF
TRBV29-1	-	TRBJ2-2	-	TGCAGCGTTGGAGGGGGAGGGGTCACCACCGGGGAGCTGTTTTTT	CSVGGGGVTTGELFF
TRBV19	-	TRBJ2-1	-	TGTGCCAGTAGTACCCTCGGGAGCTCCTACAATGAGCAGTTCTTC	CASSTLGSSYNEQFF
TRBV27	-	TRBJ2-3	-	TGTGCCAGGAGTTTCGCCCCGGATACGCAGTATTTT	CARSFAPDTQYF
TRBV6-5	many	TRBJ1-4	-	TGTGCCAGCAGTGAAGGGGTGAATGAAAAACTGTTTTTT	CASSEGVNEKLFF
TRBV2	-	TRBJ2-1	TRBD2	TGTGCCAGCAAGATACTAGCGGAGGTGACCCCCCACAATGAGCAGTTCTTC	CASKILAEVTPHNEQFF
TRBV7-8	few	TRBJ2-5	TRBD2	TGTGCCAGCAGTCCTTACGAGGGACTAGCGGGACAAGAGACCCAGTACTTC	CASSPYEGLAGQETQYF
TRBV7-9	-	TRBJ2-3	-	TGTGCCAGCAGCACTCGACAAGACGGTGGAGGAGATACGCAGTATTTT	CASSTRQDGGGDTQYF
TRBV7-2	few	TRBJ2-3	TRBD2	TGTGCCAGCAGACCGACTAGCGGGAGGGTAGATACGCAGTATTTT	CASRPTSGRVDTQYF
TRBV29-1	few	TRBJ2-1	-	TGCAGCGCTCACTCCTACAATGAGCAGTTCTTC	CSAHSYNEQFF
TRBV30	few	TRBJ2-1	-	TGTGCCTGGAGTGGCGCTTCGAACGGGATAGCCTCCTACAATGAGCAGTTCTTC	CAWSGASNGIASYNEQFF
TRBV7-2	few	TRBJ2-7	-	TGTGCCAGCAGCTTGATAGGGTCAAGCTCCTACGAGCAGTACTTC	CASSLIGSSSYEQYF
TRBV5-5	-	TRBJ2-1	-	TGTGCCAGCAGCTTGGAAGGACACCCTGGGGATGAGCAGTTCTTC	CASSLEGHPGDEQFF
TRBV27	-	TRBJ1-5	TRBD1	TGTGCCAGCAGGCCCACAGGGGAAGACGGCAATCAGCCCCAGCATTTT	CASRPTGEDGNQPQHF
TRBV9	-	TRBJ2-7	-	TGTGCCAGCAGCCCGTGGACAGCGGATCGGGACGAGCAGTACTTC	CASSPWTADRDEQYF
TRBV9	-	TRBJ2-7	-	TGTGCCAGCAGCGATGACGGGGCGGTTGACGAGCAGTACTTC	CASSDDGAVDEQYF
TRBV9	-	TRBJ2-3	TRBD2	TGTGCCAGCAGCACTTCACAACCTACTCGGGGACTAGCGGGAGGGACAGATACGCAGTATTTT	CASSTSQPTRGLAGGTDTQYF
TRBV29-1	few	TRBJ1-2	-	TGCAGCGTTGAAGAACGGGGGGCGGGCACCTTC	CSVEERGAGTF
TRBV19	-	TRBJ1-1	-	TGTGCCAGTAGCCACTCTGGTCGTCGGTCTCAGAACACTGAAGCTTTCTTT	CASSHSGRRSQNTEAFF
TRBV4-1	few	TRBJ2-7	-	TGCGCCAGCAGCCATGATCTCGGACAGATTTCTGAGCAGTACTTC	CASSHDLGQISEQYF
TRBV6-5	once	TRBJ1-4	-	TGTGCCAGCAGTTTGACAGCAACTAATGAAAAACTGTTTTTT	CASSLTATNEKLFF
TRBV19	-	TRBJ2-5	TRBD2	TGTGCCAGTAGTCCGGGACTAGCGGCAGAGACCCAGTACTTC	CASSPGLAAETQYF
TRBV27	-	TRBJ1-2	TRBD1	TGTGCCAGCCGAAGGGGGCTGTTAGGGGACTATGGCTACACCTTC	CASRRGLLGDYGYTF
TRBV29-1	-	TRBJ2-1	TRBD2	TGCAGCTCGTTGGGGGGACTAGTTTGGGGTGATGAGCAGTTCTTC	CSSLGGLVWGDEQFF
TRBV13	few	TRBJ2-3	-	TGCGCCAGCAGCCAAGATAGTTCGGGAACGCAGTATTTT	CASSQDSSGTQYF
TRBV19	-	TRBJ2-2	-	TGTGCCAGTCAATTCGACACCGGGGAGCTGTTTTTT	CASQFDTGELFF
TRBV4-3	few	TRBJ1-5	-	TGCGCCAGCAGCCAAGATTGGGAAGGGAATCAGCCCCAGCATTTT	CASSQDWEGNQPQHF